A single sample is the source of the 32 T cell receptor beta chains below, sequenced in a study of spatial heterogeneity in lung cancer. The time point is: sample taken at primary tumor resection. General study points: Mutation tallies in tumors tracked expanded intratumoral alpha and beta TCR counts.

Using its own MiXCR run on the 5' RACE reads, TCRdb lists one record per CDR3 protein. This sample has fewer than 20,000 distinct CDR3 sequences, with 5.5% to 6.5% found just once. No antigen is known for these receptors. Sample: lung tumor tissue, taken at surgery. The receptors were sampled from a female donor with early-stage non-small cell lung cancer.

This clonotype was counted ten times or more. The rearrangement links TRBV12-3 or TRBV12-4 to TRBJ2-1; D is unclear. This CDR3 has 11 residues. Deletions cut 8 bases from V and 3 bases from J, with 5 bases between. This CDR3 is CASGDYNEQFF. CDR3 DNA: TGTGCCAGCGGGGACTACAATGAGCAGTTCTTC.

This clonotype was recorded at least ten times. The rearrangement uses TRBV28 and TRBJ2-7; either TRBD1 or TRBD2 may supply D (5 bases each). Deletions cut 5 bases from V and 4 bases from J, with 15 bases between. The CDR3 totals 14 residues. The germline V gene encodes CDR1 MDHEN and CDR2 SYDVKM. The CDR3, as DNA: TGTGCCAGCAGTAGCCCTGGGGACGGATACGAGCAGTACTTC. Amino acid sequence: CASSSPGDGYEQYF.

In this sample, this clonotype turned up many times. V is TRBV12-3 or TRBV12-4 and J is TRBJ2-2, with 11 bases lining up with TRBD2. Germline trimming cut 7 bases from V and 4 bases from J; bases unmatched to any gene: 23. This CDR3 has 21 amino acids. In DNA form, the CDR3 reads TGTGCCAGCACCCCTGGGGGACATAATAGCGGGAGGGCCCGAGGCACCGGGGAGCTGTTTTTT. It translates to CASTPGGHNSGRARGTGELFF.

The table lists this clonotype with a few counts. V gene TRBV6-2 or TRBV6-3 combines with J gene TRBJ2-1; 11 bases line up with TRBD1. J was trimmed by 0 bases and V by 5 bases; bases with no gene match: 3. Germline CDR1 and CDR2: MNHEY and SVGEGT. This CDR3 comprises 16 residues. The CDR3 DNA reads TGTGCCAGCAGTGCCGGGACAGGGGGCTCCTACAATGAGCAGTTCTTC. This codes for CASSAGTGGSYNEQFF.

This clonotype has ten or more counts. The J gene is TRBJ2-3, the V gene TRBV12-3 or TRBV12-4; D gene ambiguous. V lost 8 bases and J lost 1, with 4 bases in between. The CDR3 extends over 11 amino acids. For the CDR3, the DNA is TGTGCCAGCGGACGCACAGATACGCAGTATTTT. Its translation: CASGRTDTQYF.

This clonotype was seen many times. The chain employs TRBV4-3 and TRBJ1-2, with D possibly TRBD1 on 6 matching bases. This CDR3 comprises 14 residues. The V gene lost 1 base and the J gene lost 7 bases, with 13 bases spanning the gap. Germline values: CDR1 LGHNA, CDR2 YSLEER. Here the CDR3 DNA reads TGCGCCAGCAGCCAAGTTGGCACAGGGCTTGGCTACACCTTC. Its protein is CASSQVGTGLGYTF.

The table lists this clonotype with many counts. V gene TRBV10-3 combines with J gene TRBJ2-1; D is ambiguous. The CDR3 is made up of 17 amino acids. Germline CDR1 ENHRY, CDR2 SYGVKD. Trimming removed 10 bases at V and 1 base at J, with 23 bases between. For the CDR3, the DNA is TGTGCCACCCGGCTACCCGATACCGATTCTTCCTACAATGAGCAGTTCTTC. Residues: CATRLPDTDSSYNEQFF.

At least ten counts were recorded for this clonotype. J is TRBJ2-1 and V is TRBV28; TRBD1 agrees at 10 bases. Unmatched junction bases numbered 13, after V lost 5 bases and J lost 9 bases. The CDR3 is made up of 16 amino acids. Germline-derived CDR1 and CDR2 are MDHEN and SYDVKM. CDR3 sequence: CASSRWTGGSSTEQFF. CDR3 coding DNA: TGTGCCAGCAGTAGATGGACAGGGGGAAGTAGCACTGAGCAGTTCTTC.

V gene TRBV2 combines with J gene TRBJ2-3; D gene unclear. Germline V gene data show CDR1 as SNHLY and CDR2 as FYNNEI. Trimming cost V 8 bases and J 4 bases, with 10 bases left between them. This CDR3 is built from 12 residues. The DNA for the CDR3 is TGTGCCAGCCTTACACGGGCAGATACGCAGTATTTT. Translating it yields CASLTRADTQYF. Based on the CDR3 plus reference TRBV2 and TRBJ2-3, the full variable domain is EPEVTQTPSHQVTQMGQEVILRCVPISNHLYFYWYRQILGQKVEFLVSFYNNEISEKSEIFDDQFSVERPDGSNFTLKIRSTKLEDSAMYFCASLTRADTQYFGPGTRLTVL.

V gene TRBV10-1 combines with J gene TRBJ2-1; D is unclear. The germline V gene has CDR1 WNHNN and CDR2 SYGVQD (reference sequence). V was clipped by 4 bases and J by 5 bases, with 6 bases between them. The CDR3 loop spans 12 amino acids. In nucleotides, the CDR3 is TGCGCCAGCAGTGCGATCAACAATGAGCAGTTCTTC. This gives the protein CASSAINNEQFF.

The table lists this clonotype with many counts. The chain recombines TRBV11-2 with TRBJ1-3; D is unclear. The V gene lost 0 bases and the J gene lost 4 bases, with 16 bases spanning the gap. Germline CDR1 reads SGHAT; CDR2 reads FQNNGV. CDR3 length equals 17 residues. In DNA, the CDR3 is TGTGCCAGCAGCTTAGATGGATTGGGTATTTCGGGAAACACCATATATTTT. Protein product: CASSLDGLGISGNTIYF.

This clonotype was observed many times. V gene TRBV7-9 combines with J gene TRBJ2-1, with D tentatively TRBD2 (7 bases). Germline loops: CDR1 SEHNR, CDR2 FQNEAQ (reference sequence). The CDR3 runs to 15 residues. V lost 6 bases and J 0 bases, leaving 12 bases between the germline ends. The CDR3 DNA reads as TGTGCCAGCAGAGGGAGGGGGAGCTCCTACAATGAGCAGTTCTTC. The encoded protein is CASRGRGSSYNEQFF.

The chain combines TRBV7-8 with TRBJ2-7; 7 bases align to TRBD2. The germline gives CDR1 SGHVS, CDR2 FQNEAQ. The V and J ends lost 1 base and 6 bases, in that order; junction bases with no gene match: 3. This CDR3 is 13 amino acids long. The CDR3 here is CASSLGTRTEQYF. The CDR3, as DNA: TGTGCCAGCAGCTTAGGGACTAGAACCGAGCAGTACTTC.

This clonotype showed up just a few times. The V gene is TRBV6-5, the J gene TRBJ1-2; D not resolved. Germline V lookup: CDR1 MNHEY, CDR2 SVGAGI. This CDR3 is built from 13 residues. V dropped 5 bases and J dropped 3 bases, with 10 bases sitting between them. The CDR3, as DNA: TGTGCCAGCAGTCCCAAGGTCTACTATGGCTACACCTTC. This sequence encodes CASSPKVYYGYTF.

This clonotype is deemed medium-sized. The chain recombines TRBV2 with TRBJ2-7, with TRBD2 as a possible D gene (6 bases). The V gene's germline CDR1 is SNHLY and CDR2 FYNNEI. The CDR3 runs 16 residues. The V end lost 4 bases, the J end lost 0 bases, and 16 bases lay between the germline ends. As DNA, the CDR3 is TGTGCCAGCAGTGGCCACTTAGCGGCCACCTCCTACGAGCAGTACTTC. Its protein is CASSGHLAATSYEQYF.

By proportion, this clonotype is medium-sized. This chain joins TRBV7-6 and TRBJ2-7; possible D gene TRBD2, 6 bases. The germline CDR1 and CDR2 sequences are SGHVS and FNYEAQ. With 5 bases removed from V and 3 bases from J, the gap between germline ends came to 11 bases. The CDR3 runs to 13 residues. The CDR3 sequence is CASSAGPNYEQYF. CDR3 bases: TGTGCCAGCAGCGCGGGACCGAACTACGAGCAGTACTTC.

This chain links TRBV5-1 with TRBJ2-3; D may be TRBD1 (5 bases). V shed 2 bases and J shed 2 bases, with 6 bases lying between them. The CDR3 extends over 13 amino acids. The V gene's germline CDR1 is SGHRS and CDR2 YFSETQ. CDR3 residues: CASSLGDTDTQYF. For the CDR3, the DNA is TGCGCCAGCAGCTTAGGGGACACAGATACGCAGTATTTT.

This clonotype appeared many times. The chain couples TRBV7-2 to TRBJ2-1; 8 bases fit TRBD1. The germline gives CDR1 SGHTA, CDR2 FQGNSA. After removal of 5 bases from V and 7 bases from J, the junction contained 4 bases not matched to a gene. The CDR3 length is 13 residues. This CDR3 is CASSPDRVNEQFF. CDR3 DNA: TGTGCCAGCAGCCCGGACAGGGTAAATGAGCAGTTCTTC.

This clonotype was counted at least ten times. V usage is TRBV2 and J usage is TRBJ1-3; D is uncertain. Trimming pared 8 bases from V and 1 base from J, leaving 12 bases between. Germline loops: CDR1 SNHLY, CDR2 FYNNEI. The CDR3 sequence is 14 residues long. CDR3 bases: TGTGCCAGCGAAAGCGGGAATTCTGGAAACACCATATATTTT. Its protein is CASESGNSGNTIYF. Looking up the rest from reference TRBV2 and TRBJ1-3 gives the full variable domain: EPEVTQTPSHQVTQMGQEVILRCVPISNHLYFYWYRQILGQKVEFLVSFYNNEISEKSEIFDDQFSVERPDGSNFTLKIRSTKLEDSAMYFCASESGNSGNTIYFGEGSWLTVV.

Ten or more counts support this clonotype. The chain carries TRBV18 and TRBJ1-4; maybe TRBD1 (6 bases). Trimming removed 3 bases at V and 7 bases at J, with 21 bases between. Germline CDR1 and CDR2: KGHSH and LQKENI. The CDR3 is 17 residues long. This CDR3 reads CASSPRRAGESSEKLFF. In DNA form, the CDR3 reads TGTGCCAGCTCACCTCGGAGGGCAGGGGAGTCGAGTGAAAAACTGTTTTTT.

This clonotype occurred many times. The chain employs TRBV5-1 and TRBJ1-2; D perhaps matches TRBD1 (5 bases). V shed 1 base and J shed 8 bases, with 18 bases lying between them. From germline, CDR1 is SGHRS and CDR2 YFSETQ. The CDR3 is made up of 15 amino acids. The CDR3 is CASSLRKGISMGYTF. The CDR3 DNA reads TGCGCCAGCAGCTTGAGGAAGGGGATTTCTATGGGCTACACCTTC.

This clonotype was seen ten or more times. The chain links TRBV5-6 to TRBJ2-3, with D hard to call. V was pared by 0 bases and J by 7 bases, with 3 bases between. This CDR3 has 11 residues. CDR1 is SGHDT and CDR2 is YYEEEE in the germline V gene. The CDR3 DNA reads TGTGCCAGCAGCTTGGGGTATACGCAGTATTTT. Protein product: CASSLGYTQYF.

This clonotype was counted ten times or more. The chain combines TRBV9 with TRBJ1-1; 7 bases agree with TRBD1. The CDR3 is made up of 14 amino acids. V trimming: 4 bases; J trimming: 6 bases; junction bases outside the gene matches: 9. The germline CDR1 and CDR2 sequences are SGDLS and YYNGEE. The CDR3 coding sequence is TGTGCCAGCAGCCCCAACAGGGGACCCTCTGAAGCTTTCTTT. Translating it yields CASSPNRGPSEAFF.

This chain links TRBV6-1 with TRBJ2-7; 9 nucleotides line up with TRBD2. CDR1 MNHNS and CDR2 SASEGT come from the germline V gene. Trimming at V came to 10 bases and at J to 5 bases, leaving 15 bases not matched to a gene. The length of the CDR3 is 15 residues. DNA for the CDR3: TGTGCCACCCGGACCTCCTCTAGCGGGACGGACGAGCAGTACTTC. This translates into CATRTSSSGTDEQYF.

There are many counts of this clonotype. The CDR3 nucleotides are TGTGCCAGCAGCCAAGCTGGGACAGTCCGTGAAAAACTGTTTTTT. Translating it yields CASSQAGTVREKLFF. V and J are TRBV14 and TRBJ1-4, with TRBD1 matching 7 bases. Per the germline V gene, CDR1 is SGHDN and CDR2 is FVKESK. The CDR3 has 15 amino acids. V lost 1 base to trimming and J lost 7 bases; unmatched junction nucleotides: 6.

This clonotype was seen at least ten times. The chain recombines TRBV11-2 with TRBJ2-7; 10 bases fit TRBD2. The V segment lost 0 bases and the J segment 5 bases; nucleotides outside the gene matches: 10. CDR1 is SGHAT and CDR2 is FQNNGV in the germline V gene. There are 17 residues in the CDR3. CDR3 loop: CASSLDLLASGSHEQYF. The CDR3 DNA follows: TGTGCCAGCAGCTTAGATCTATTGGCTAGCGGGAGCCACGAGCAGTACTTC.

This clonotype appeared many times. V gene TRBV20-1 combines with J gene TRBJ2-3, with a tentative D call TRBD2 (6 bases). The CDR3 is 14 amino acids. Germline assignment: CDR1 DFQATT and CDR2 SNEGSKA (reference sequence). V was clipped by 5 bases and J by 4 bases, with 16 bases between them. CDR3 nucleotides: TGCAGTGCTGCGGGGTTGGGGGTAGCAGATACGCAGTATTTT. It encodes CSAAGLGVADTQYF.

This clonotype appeared many times. V and J are TRBV25-1 and TRBJ2-5; D possibly corresponds to TRBD2 (6 bases). The CDR3 consists of 14 residues. V was trimmed by 4 bases and J by 4 bases, leaving 13 bases between them. Germline values: CDR1 MGHDK, CDR2 SYGVNS. The CDR3 sequence: CASSGRGRAETQYF. The CDR3 bases are TGTGCCAGCAGTGGGAGGGGCCGGGCAGAGACCCAGTACTTC.

This clonotype has ten or more counts. J is TRBJ1-1 and V is TRBV28; 8 nucleotides align to TRBD1. The CDR3 runs 16 residues. Germline CDR1 and CDR2: MDHEN and SYDVKM. The ends lost 6 bases at V and 0 bases at J; junction bases unmatched: 9. CDR3 amino acids: CASSEIPGQVNTEAFF. DNA of the CDR3: TGTGCCAGCAGCGAAATACCGGGACAGGTGAACACTGAAGCTTTCTTT.

This clonotype has only a few counts. V and J are TRBV7-2 and TRBJ1-1; no definite D call. V lost 2 bases and J lost 2, with 6 bases in between. Germline lookup yields CDR1 SGHTA and CDR2 FQGNSA. The CDR3 contains 13 residues. The CDR3 is CASSLSANTEAFF. In DNA form, the CDR3 reads TGTGCCAGCAGCTTAAGCGCCAACACTGAAGCTTTCTTT.

In this sample, this clonotype turned up a few times. This chain connects TRBV7-8 to TRBJ1-3, with unresolved D. The germline V and J ends were trimmed by 3 bases and 0 bases, with 0 bases remaining between them. The CDR3 is made up of 12 amino acids. The germline V gene encodes CDR1 SGHVS and CDR2 FQNEAQ. The CDR3 loop is CASSFSGNTIYF. As DNA, the CDR3 is TGTGCCAGCAGCTTCTCTGGAAACACCATATATTTT.

This clonotype showed up many times. The chain uses TRBV6-2 or TRBV6-3 and TRBJ2-1; the match to TRBD1 covers 11 bases. The length of the CDR3 is 17 residues. J gave up 3 bases and V 0 bases, and 4 bases lay outside the gene matches. Germline-derived CDR1 and CDR2 are MNHEY and SVGEGT. This CDR3 reads CASSYSRTGGYYNEQFF. The CDR3 bases are TGTGCCAGCAGTTACTCGCGGACAGGGGGCTACTACAATGAGCAGTTCTTC.